This T cell receptor beta chain is from a study of blood T cell repertoires in COVID-19. The germline V gene has CDR1 SGDLS and CDR2 YYNGEE. The CDR3 has 16 amino acids. Trimming took 3 bases from V and 2 from J, leaving 16 bases between them. The table came from immunoSEQ multiplex PCR; TCRdb's copy has only in-frame clones and leaves some out. The repertoire holds 150,000 to 200,000 clones, about three quarters seen once, with around 2.7% in the top ten. This chain links TRBV9 with TRBJ2-3; maybe TRBD2 (6 bases). This receptor was obtained from an older man with acute or convalescent COVID-19. Sequenced: peripheral blood. CDR3 region: CASSGLGGGYTDTQYF. Written as DNA, the CDR3 is TGTGCCAGCAGCGGGTTGGGGGGAGGATACACAGATACGCAGTATTTT.